Below, 32 T cell receptor beta chains from the same sample are listed, as sequenced in a study of cytomegalovirus exposure and HLA in healthy donors. Only in-frame clones appear in the TCRdb table, and some are missing; sequencing was by immunoSEQ multiplex PCR. Of a few hundred thousand clones detected, 90% appear once; the ten largest clones hold under 4%. The sample consisted of PBMCs. The receptor source for this set is a young woman in good health and CMV-seronegative.

V usage is TRBV13 and J usage is TRBJ2-5; perhaps TRBD2 as D (6 bases). Germline-derived CDR1 and CDR2 are PRHDT and FYEKMQ (reference sequence). Trimming took 3 bases from V and 3 from J, leaving 14 bases between them. This CDR3 comprises 15 residues. The DNA of the CDR3 is TGTGCCAGCAGCTTCGAGCAGGGCGGGAAAGAGACCCAGTACTTC. It translates to CASSFEQGGKETQYF.

This sequence joins TRBV30 and TRBJ2-7; 8 bases align to TRBD1. Germline values: CDR1 GTSNPN, CDR2 SVGIG (reference sequence). CDR3 length equals 13 residues. V was clipped by 3 bases and J by 11 bases; unmatched bases: 12. CDR3 nucleotide sequence: TGTGCCTGGAGCCCGGGACAGGCAATCGGGGAGTACTTC. Translation gives CAWSPGQAIGEYF.

The V gene is TRBV7-8, the J gene TRBJ2-2, with D tentatively TRBD2 (6 bases). Germline loops: CDR1 SGHVS, CDR2 FQNEAQ. This CDR3 is 18 amino acids long. V was clipped by 1 base and J by 3 bases, with 18 bases between them. The CDR3 coding sequence is TGTGCCAGCAGCTTAGAGAGGTCCGGGACTCCCTACACCGGGGAGCTGTTTTTT. Translated, it gives CASSLERSGTPYTGELFF.

This sequence joins TRBV5-4 and TRBJ2-2, with 9 nucleotides matching TRBD2. J lost 7 bases, V lost 4 bases, and 20 bases had no gene match. CDR3 length equals 19 residues. Germline V lookup: CDR1 SGHNT, CDR2 YYREEE (reference sequence). DNA of the CDR3: TGTGCCAGCAGCCTGCCCCCCGGGCGGGAGGGCGGAGGGGGCGGGGAGCTGTTTTTT. It specifies CASSLPPGREGGGGGELFF.

The chain carries TRBV4-1 and TRBJ2-2, with TRBD2 identical over 10 bases. The V gene's germline CDR1 is MGHRA and CDR2 YSYEKL. The CDR3 spans 19 residues. V was clipped by 1 base and J by 6 bases; unmatched bases: 14. The CDR3 loop reads CASSQAMTSSGRAAGELFF. The DNA of the CDR3 is TGCGCCAGCAGCCAAGCTATGACATCCAGCGGGAGGGCCGCCGGGGAGCTGTTTTTT.

The chain joins TRBV5-1 to TRBJ1-1; D gene unclear. Germline V gives CDR1 SGHRS, CDR2 YFSETQ. This CDR3 is 15 amino acids long. With 0 bases removed from V and 1 base from J, the gap between germline ends came to 10 bases. CDR3 in amino acids: CASSLVPGENTEAFF. In nucleotides, the CDR3 is TGCGCCAGCAGCTTGGTTCCAGGAGAGAACACTGAAGCTTTCTTT.

The gene calls are TRBV30 and TRBJ1-2; D remains unclear. Trimming took off 0 bases at V and 8 bases at J, with 10 bases between the two ends. The germline V gene has CDR1 GTSNPN and CDR2 SVGIG (reference sequence). This CDR3 contains 12 residues. CDR3 protein: CAWSVSGTGYTF. The DNA for the CDR3 is TGTGCCTGGAGTGTGTCCGGCACCGGCTACACCTTC.

The chain uses TRBV28 and TRBJ2-2; D gene ambiguous. V lost 4 bases and J 0 bases, leaving 12 bases between the germline ends. CDR3 length equals 16 residues. Germline V gene lookup returns CDR1 MDHEN and CDR2 SYDVKM. This CDR3 reads CASSSNTRTNTGELFF. The CDR3 region has the DNA TGTGCCAGCAGTTCTAACACCAGAACGAACACCGGGGAGCTGTTTTTT.

This clone appeared once. The chain couples TRBV12-5 to TRBJ2-1; the match to TRBD2 covers 7 bases. Germline lookup yields CDR1 LGHNT and CDR2 FRNRAP. The CDR3 is made up of 15 amino acids. V was pared by 3 bases and J by 6 bases, with 8 bases of the junction left unmatched. CDR3 sequence reads: CASGFEGGIGNEQFF. CDR3 coding DNA: TGTGCTAGTGGTTTCGAGGGAGGGATTGGCAATGAGCAGTTCTTC.

The V and J genes are TRBV5-1 and TRBJ2-7; a weak D match, TRBD2 (6 bases). The CDR3 extends over 12 amino acids. Trimming stripped 6 bases from V and 5 bases from J, with 12 bases between. Germline V gene lookup returns CDR1 SGHRS and CDR2 YFSETQ. The CDR3 coding sequence is TGCGCCAGCACAAGAGGAGGGGACGAGCAGTACTTC. It encodes CASTRGGDEQYF.

The chain is built from TRBV5-1 and TRBJ2-7; D remains ambiguous. V was clipped by 3 bases and J by 3 bases, with 13 bases between them. Germline V gene data show CDR1 as SGHRS and CDR2 as YFSETQ. The CDR3 is 14 amino acids. The chain's CDR3 is CASSSPGRLYEQYF. Here the CDR3 DNA reads TGCGCCAGCAGCTCTCCCGGCAGGCTCTACGAGCAGTACTTC.

The chain joins TRBV19 to TRBJ1-4, with a weak D call TRBD1 (6 bases). Per the germline V gene, CDR1 is LNHDA and CDR2 is SQIVND (reference sequence). The CDR3 contains 12 residues. Trimming left V 5 bases short and J 11 bases short, with 12 bases between. The CDR3 protein is CASSWPGEKLFF. CDR3 sequence (DNA): TGTGCCAGTAGTTGGCCAGGGGAGAAACTGTTTTTT.

The V gene is TRBV9, the J gene TRBJ2-2; 10 bases line up with TRBD2. Germline V lookup: CDR1 SGDLS, CDR2 YYNGEE. Unmatched junction bases numbered 3, after V lost 3 bases and J lost 4 bases. This CDR3 is 15 amino acids long. CDR3 protein: CASSAAGGPTGELFF. CDR3 nucleotide sequence: TGTGCCAGCAGCGCAGCGGGAGGGCCCACCGGGGAGCTGTTTTTT.

The chain carries TRBV19 and TRBJ2-2; TRBD2 aligns across 9 bases. The V gene end was trimmed by 5 bases and the J gene end by 5 bases; junction bases not matched to a gene: 6. This CDR3 is 15 amino acids long. Per the germline V gene, CDR1 is LNHDA and CDR2 is SQIVND (reference sequence). In DNA form, the CDR3 reads TGTGCCAGTAGTCTAGGCGGGAGGGGAACCGGGGAGCTGTTTTTT. Translated: CASSLGGRGTGELFF.

This clone was recorded once. V and J are TRBV29-1 and TRBJ2-1; 10 bases map to TRBD2. The CDR3 loop spans 16 amino acids. The J segment lost 8 bases and the V segment lost 1 base, leaving 11 bases of the junction unmatched. Germline lookup yields CDR1 SQVTM and CDR2 ANQGSEA. The CDR3 DNA is TGCAGCGTTGAAGGCCGGGCTAGCGGGAGTTTGGATGAGCAGTTCTTC. Residues: CSVEGRASGSLDEQFF.

V usage is TRBV4-3 and J usage is TRBJ2-7; no clear D gene. Germline loops: CDR1 LGHNA, CDR2 YSLEER. The length of the CDR3 is 15 residues. V lost 0 bases to trimming and J lost 3 bases, with 12 bases between them. CDR3 amino acids: CASSQEYSQNYEQYF. The CDR3 DNA reads as TGCGCCAGCAGCCAAGAGTACTCCCAGAACTACGAGCAGTACTTC.

The chain employs TRBV28 and TRBJ2-7, with TRBD1 matching over 8 bases. Germline lookup yields CDR1 MDHEN and CDR2 SYDVKM. The J segment lost 7 bases and the V segment lost 6 bases, leaving 17 bases of the junction unmatched. This CDR3 region has 16 residues. The CDR3 DNA is TGTGCCAGCAGATTTAATTGGGCCAGGGGGCTCGAGGAGCAGTACTTC. It yields the protein CASRFNWARGLEEQYF.

A note on this clone: This could be a read error, since a much larger clone is one nucleotide away. J is TRBJ2-2 and V is TRBV5-1; 8 bases align to TRBD2. V trimming: 4 bases; J trimming: 0 bases; junction bases outside the gene matches: 2. CDR3 length: 15 residues. Germline CDR1 reads SGHRS; CDR2 reads YFSETQ. CDR3 region: CASSLLAANTGELFF. CDR3 in DNA: TGCGCCAGCAGCCTACTAGCGGCGAACACCGGGGAGCTGTTTTTT.

The chain has TRBV5-6 and TRBJ1-2, with 9 bases fitting TRBD1. Germline V gene lookup returns CDR1 SGHDT and CDR2 YYEEEE. J gave up 3 bases and V 2 bases, and 2 bases lay outside the gene matches. The CDR3 loop spans 14 amino acids. This CDR3 reads CASSLGQGHYGYTF. As DNA, the CDR3 is TGTGCCAGCAGCTTAGGACAGGGGCACTATGGCTACACCTTC.

This chain joins TRBV28 and TRBJ1-2, with D perhaps matching TRBD1 (6 bases). Germline CDR1 is MDHEN and CDR2 is SYDVKM. This CDR3 spans 18 amino acids. Trimming took 5 bases from V and 4 from J, leaving 26 bases between them. The CDR3 sequence: CASSTLERQGSPLYGYTF. The DNA of the CDR3 is TGTGCCAGCAGTACCCTGGAGAGGCAGGGGTCTCCCCTCTATGGCTACACCTTC.

V gene TRBV9 combines with J gene TRBJ2-7, with 9 bases matching TRBD2. The CDR3 sequence is 15 residues long. Trimming took 0 bases from V and 4 from J; bases not matched to a gene: 5. Germline V gives CDR1 SGDLS, CDR2 YYNGEE. The CDR3 region has the DNA TGTGCCAGCAGCGTAGCGGCGGGAGGGCCGTACGAGCAGTACTTC. Protein: CASSVAAGGPYEQYF. The full variable domain, rest sourced from reference TRBV9 and TRBJ2-7, is DSGVTQTPKHLITATGQRVTLRCSPRSGDLSVYWYQQSLDQGLQFLIQYYNGEERAKGNILERFSAQQFPDLHSELNLSSLELGDSALYFCASSVAAGGPYEQYFGPGTRLTVT.

The chain is built from TRBV5-3 and TRBJ1-1; D is uncertain. TRBV5-3 qualifies as an ORF whose function is uncertain. The germline V and J ends were trimmed by 6 bases and 1 base, with 13 bases remaining between them. This CDR3 has 14 residues. This chain's CDR3 is CARNVAAGNTEAFF. In DNA form, the CDR3 reads TGTGCCAGAAATGTGGCAGCAGGGAACACTGAAGCTTTCTTT.

This rearrangement joins TRBV9 to TRBJ2-3; D gene ambiguous. CDR1 is SGDLS, CDR2 YYNGEE, per germline. This CDR3 region has 17 residues. Between the trimmed V and J ends, which lost 6 bases and 2 bases, there was a span of 22 bases. CDR3 DNA sequence: TGTGCCAGCACCCCGTCAATTGCCAAGGGATACACAGATACGCAGTATTTT. Protein product: CASTPSIAKGYTDTQYF.

The V and J genes are TRBV6-1 and TRBJ1-2, with D perhaps matching TRBD1 (5 bases). CDR1 is MNHNS and CDR2 is SASEGT in the germline V gene. This CDR3 comprises 19 residues. Deletions cut 2 bases from V and 8 bases from J, with 30 bases between. The CDR3 nucleotides are TGTGCCAGCAGTGAACGCGGGACGGCCTTTAGGTCGGTTTTTAAGGGCTACACCTTC. Amino acid sequence: CASSERGTAFRSVFKGYTF.

This chain's CDR3 is CASSEALTGTDSNEKLFF. For the CDR3, the DNA is TGTGCCAGCAGTGAAGCCCTCACAGGGACGGACTCAAATGAAAAACTGTTTTTT. The V call is TRBV25-1, the J call TRBJ1-4; perhaps TRBD1 as D (6 bases). This CDR3 contains 18 residues. Germline V gene sequence: CDR1 MGHDK, CDR2 SYGVNS. V was cut by 2 bases and J by 5 bases, with 21 bases left in between.

This clone turned up a few times. The chain is built from TRBV28 and TRBJ2-7; weak D call: TRBD2 (6 bases). The CDR3 contains 15 residues. V lost 5 bases and J 2 bases, leaving 16 bases between the germline ends. Germline loops: CDR1 MDHEN, CDR2 SYDVKM. Here the CDR3 reads CASSPEGSLPYEQYF. The CDR3 bases are TGTGCCAGCAGTCCGGAGGGGTCCCTCCCCTACGAGCAGTACTTC.

V gene TRBV4-1 combines with J gene TRBJ2-5, with 8 nucleotides matching TRBD2. This CDR3 has 16 amino acids. The germline gives CDR1 MGHRA, CDR2 YSYEKL. J gave up 2 bases and V 1 base, and 6 bases lay outside the gene matches. The CDR3 coding sequence is TGCGCCAGCAGCCAAGTCGGGGGACTAGGTCAAGAGACCCAGTACTTC. This translates into CASSQVGGLGQETQYF.

The genes are TRBV13 and TRBJ2-7; 9 bases fit TRBD2. This CDR3 is built from 15 residues. Unmatched junction bases numbered 4, after V lost 4 bases and J lost 0 bases. Germline CDR1 and CDR2: PRHDT and FYEKMQ (reference sequence). The CDR3, as DNA: TGTGCCAGCAGCTCTGGACTAGCGAGCTCCTACGAGCAGTACTTC. Amino acids: CASSSGLASSYEQYF. The full variable domain, in which reference TRBV13 and TRBJ2-7 provide the parts outside the CDR3, is AAGVIQSPRHLIKEKRETATLKCYPIPRHDTVYWYQQGPGQDPQFLISFYEKMQSDKGSIPDRFSAQQFSDYHSELNMSSLELGDSALYFCASSSGLASSYEQYFGPGTRLTVT.

The V call is TRBV4-2, the J call TRBJ2-7; possibly TRBD1 or TRBD2 for D (5 bases each). Germline lookup yields CDR1 LGHNA and CDR2 YNFKEQ. Trimming removed 0 bases from V and 8 bases from J, with 17 bases in between. CDR3 length equals 15 residues. CDR3 in DNA: TGTGCCAGCAGCCAAGATTCCTGGGGGACGGAGAAGCAGTACTTC. It specifies CASSQDSWGTEKQYF.

The J gene is TRBJ2-5, the V gene TRBV6-6, with 8 bases that match TRBD1. The germline V gene has CDR1 MNHNY and CDR2 SVGAGI (reference sequence). The CDR3 is 16 amino acids. V trimming: 2 bases; J trimming: 5 bases; junction bases outside the gene matches: 10. The CDR3 DNA reads as TGTGCCAGCAGTTACCCGAGGGGCAGGGGGCAGGAGACCCAGTACTTC. This translates into CASSYPRGRGQETQYF.

This chain connects TRBV6-5 to TRBJ2-5; D assignment may be TRBD1 or TRBD2 (7 bases each). Germline CDR1 MNHEY, CDR2 SVGAGI. The CDR3 consists of 13 residues. Deletions cut 5 bases from V and 9 bases from J, with 16 bases between. DNA of the CDR3: TGTGCCAGCAGTGACAGGGAGGGGAGGGCCCAGTACTTC. This codes for CASSDREGRAQYF.

V gene TRBV27 combines with J gene TRBJ2-1; 7 nucleotides line up with TRBD2. The germline V gene has CDR1 MNHEY and CDR2 SMNVEV (reference sequence). Trimming removed 5 bases from V and 6 bases from J; junction bases left unmatched: 7. This CDR3 is built from 14 residues. CDR3 bases: TGTGCCAGCAGTCCAGGACTAGTTCTCAATGAGCAGTTCTTC. Its protein is CASSPGLVLNEQFF.